The 5 T cell receptor beta chains below were found in one sample sequenced in a study of cytomegalovirus exposure and HLA in healthy donors. Primers for the PCR totalled 60 Vbeta and 13 Jbeta. The data were produced by immunoSEQ multiplex PCR, yet TCRdb's version contains in-frame clones alone and is incomplete. This repertoire includes some 110,000 clones. The sequenced material came from PBMCs. These receptors were obtained from a man aged 35 to 55 in good health and CMV-seronegative.

The J gene is TRBJ2-5, the V gene TRBV2; perhaps TRBD1 as D (5 bases). The CDR3 covers 13 residues. The V end lost 9 bases, the J end lost 2 bases, and 13 bases lay between the germline ends. The germline gives CDR1 SNHLY, CDR2 FYNNEI. The CDR3 DNA follows: TGTGCCAGTCGGCAGGGTCCGCAAGAGACCCAGTACTTC. Translated: CASRQGPQETQYF. Supplemented by reference TRBV2 and TRBJ2-5, the full variable domain reads EPEVTQTPSHQVTQMGQEVILRCVPISNHLYFYWYRQILGQKVEFLVSFYNNEISEKSEIFDDQFSVERPDGSNFTLKIRSTKLEDSAMYFCASRQGPQETQYFGPGTRLLVL.

The chain combines TRBV28 with TRBJ2-2; 9 bases align to TRBD2. CDR3 length: 16 residues. V was clipped by 10 bases and J by 0 bases; unmatched bases: 9. Germline V gives CDR1 MDHEN, CDR2 SYDVKM. DNA for the CDR3: TGTGCCACCAAATTAGCGGGAGCCTCGAACACCGGGGAGCTGTTTTTT. Its protein is CATKLAGASNTGELFF.

The chain is built from TRBV7-9 and TRBJ1-3; TRBD1 agrees at 8 bases. This CDR3 has 17 amino acids. Trimming took 1 base from V and 2 from J; bases not matched to a gene: 7. The germline CDR1 and CDR2 sequences are SEHNR and FQNEAQ (reference sequence). In DNA, the CDR3 is TGTGCCAGCAGCTTAGGGACAGGGAGAGGCCCTGGAAACACCATATATTTT. It specifies CASSLGTGRGPGNTIYF.

CDR3 sequence reads: CASSWGTGSNQPQHF. The DNA of the CDR3 is TGTGCCAGCAGCTGGGGGACAGGGAGCAATCAGCCCCAGCATTTT. The V and J genes are TRBV5-6 and TRBJ1-5; TRBD1 matches 9 bases. In germline, CDR1 is SGHDT, CDR2 YYEEEE. J lost 1 base, V lost 3 bases, and 2 bases had no gene match. The CDR3 contains 15 residues.

V usage is TRBV2 and J usage is TRBJ1-1, with 8 bases lining up with TRBD1. The junction had 1 base not matched to a gene; V was cut back by 3 bases and J by 1 base. Germline lookup yields CDR1 SNHLY and CDR2 FYNNEI. This CDR3 has 14 amino acids. CDR3 sequence reads: CASSDDRGNTEAFF. Written as DNA, the CDR3 is TGTGCCAGCAGTGATGACAGGGGGAACACTGAAGCTTTCTTT.